The entry that follows covers one T cell receptor beta chain sequence. Its antigen is as yet unknown. The source of the sample is a study of blood T cells in healthy people across ages. The CDR3 consists of 15 residues. J lost 5 bases, V lost 2 bases, and 9 bases had no gene match. Germline CDR1 DFQATT, CDR2 SNEGSKA (reference sequence). Findings of the study overall: The study found more naive CD4+ cells and higher diversity in long-lived than aged donors.

It was with a sample-barcoded 5' primer and a J-beta primer mix that a second PCR of about 6 to 12 cycles was run. TCRdb analysed the 5' RACE reads with MiXCR anew, one entry per CDR3 protein. This table has hundreds of thousands of distinct CDR3 sequences, 40% to 45% appearing once. The chain couples TRBV20-1 to TRBJ1-5, with 7 positions matching TRBD1. The receptor was isolated from a woman aged 55-69 years in good health. The sample consisted of blood. The CDR3 region is CSARRPGTAYQPQHF. The CDR3 nucleotides read TGCAGTGCTAGAAGACCCGGGACAGCTTATCAGCCCCAGCATTTT.